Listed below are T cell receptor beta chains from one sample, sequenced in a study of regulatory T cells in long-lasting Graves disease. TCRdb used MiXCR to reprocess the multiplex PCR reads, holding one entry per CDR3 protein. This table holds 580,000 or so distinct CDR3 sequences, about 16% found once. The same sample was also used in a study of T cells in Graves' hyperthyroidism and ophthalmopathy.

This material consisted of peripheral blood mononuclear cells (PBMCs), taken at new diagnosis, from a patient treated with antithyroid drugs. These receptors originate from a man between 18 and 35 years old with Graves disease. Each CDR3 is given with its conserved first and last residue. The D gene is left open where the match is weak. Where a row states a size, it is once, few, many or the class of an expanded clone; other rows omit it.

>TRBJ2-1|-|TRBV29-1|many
TGCAGCGTTGGTCTCCCTAGCGCGAAAGCCTACAATGAGCAGTTCTTC
CSVGLPSAKAYNEQFF
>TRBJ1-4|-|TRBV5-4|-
TGTGCCAGCAGCTCCTGGCAGGGAGAACTGTTTTTT
CASSSWQGELFF
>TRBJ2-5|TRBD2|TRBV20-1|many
TGCAGTGCTACTAGCGGGACTGAGACCCAGTACTTC
CSATSGTETQYF
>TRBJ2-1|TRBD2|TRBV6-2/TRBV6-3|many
TGTGCCAGCAGTTCCCCCCTAGCGGGAACGAATGAGCAGTTCTTC
CASSSPLAGTNEQFF
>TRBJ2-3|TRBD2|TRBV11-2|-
TGTGCCAGCAGCTTAGATGGATTAGCGGGAGGGGTAGATACGCAGTATTTT
CASSLDGLAGGVDTQYF
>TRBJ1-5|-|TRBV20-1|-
TGCAGTGCCAGACCTGGGCGGGGGAATCAGCCCCAGCATTTT
CSARPGRGNQPQHF
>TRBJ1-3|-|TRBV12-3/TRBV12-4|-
TGTGCCAGCATCTCGGTTTTTTGGAAAAACACCATATATTTT
CASISVFWKNTIYF
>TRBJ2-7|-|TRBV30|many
TGTGCCTGGAGTGTGGGACAAACCTACGAGCAGTACTTC
CAWSVGQTYEQYF
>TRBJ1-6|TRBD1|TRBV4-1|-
TGCGCCAGCAGCCAAGAAGGGACAGGGTGGAATTCACCCCTCCACTTT
CASSQEGTGWNSPLHF
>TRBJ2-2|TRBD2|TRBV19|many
TGTGCCAGTAGGGGTAGCGGGATAGCCGGGGAGCTGTTTTTT
CASRGSGIAGELFF
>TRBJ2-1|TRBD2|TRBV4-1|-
TGCGCCAGCCGGACTAGCGGGACCAATGAGCAGTTCTTC
CASRTSGTNEQFF
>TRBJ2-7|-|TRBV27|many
TGTGCCAGCAGCTTGGGGTCTGCTACCTACGAGCAGTACTTC
CASSLGSATYEQYF
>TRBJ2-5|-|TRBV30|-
TGTGCCTGGAGTGTAAGGGACGGGCGGTACTTC
CAWSVRDGRYF
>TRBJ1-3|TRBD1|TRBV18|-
TGTGCCAGCTCCCAGGACAGGTTAACTGGAAACACCATATATTTT
CASSQDRLTGNTIYF
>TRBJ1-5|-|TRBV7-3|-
TGTGCCAGCAGCTTAATTTCAGGACAGCCCCAGCATTTT
CASSLISGQPQHF
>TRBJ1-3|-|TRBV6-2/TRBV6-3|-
TGTGCCAGCAGTTATCCAGGTACTGGAAACACCATATATTTT
CASSYPGTGNTIYF